This TCR beta chain was sequenced in a study of T-cell reconstitution after alpha-beta-depleted transplantation in children. The study, taken as a whole, reports: Alpha-beta T cells present about two months after transplant were reported to originate from several hundred expanded graft clones.

This CDR3 is 16 amino acids long. Deletions cut 8 bases from V and 5 bases from J, with 24 bases between. Germline CDR1 and CDR2: MDHEN and SYDVKM. Points on this clonotype: Its cognate antigen is unknown.

Unique molecular identifiers featured in how the TCRbeta library was prepared. TCRdb re-derived calls from the PCR reads in MiXCR, one entry per CDR3 protein. The sample includes approximately 520,000 distinct CDR3 sequences, about an eighth of them seen just once. The TCR comes from a female patient aged 2 to 10 who had a stem cell transplant for aplastic anemia, so the T cells may come from the graft donor. The V gene is TRBV28, the J gene TRBJ2-5; D possibly matches TRBD1 or TRBD2 (5 bases each). Sequencing used PBMCs, mostly from graft donor cells, obtained 180 days after TCRalphabeta/CD19-depleted stem cell transplant. The DNA for the CDR3 is TGTGCCAGCGTTTTCCGCCGGGACCCTCGGGATGAGACCCAGTACTTC. It encodes CASVFRRDPRDETQYF.